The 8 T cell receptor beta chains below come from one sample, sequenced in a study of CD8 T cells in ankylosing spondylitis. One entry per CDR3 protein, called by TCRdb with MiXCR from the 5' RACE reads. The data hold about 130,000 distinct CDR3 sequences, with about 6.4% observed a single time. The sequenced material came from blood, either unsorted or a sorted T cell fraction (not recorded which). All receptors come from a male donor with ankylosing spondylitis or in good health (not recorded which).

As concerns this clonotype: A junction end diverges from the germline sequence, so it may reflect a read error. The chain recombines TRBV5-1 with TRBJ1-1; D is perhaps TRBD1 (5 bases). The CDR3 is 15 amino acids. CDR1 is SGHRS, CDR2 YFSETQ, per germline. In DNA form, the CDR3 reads TGCGCCAGCACCTTGGGCGGCGGGGGGATTGCTGAAGCTTTCTTT. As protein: CASTLGGGGIAEAFF. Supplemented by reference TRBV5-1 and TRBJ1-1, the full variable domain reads KAGVTQTPRYLIKTRGQQVTLSCSPISGHRSVSWYQQTPGQGLQFLFEYFSETQRNKGNFPGRFSGRQFSNSRSEMNVSTLELGDSALYLCASTLGGGGIAEAFFGQGTRLTVV.

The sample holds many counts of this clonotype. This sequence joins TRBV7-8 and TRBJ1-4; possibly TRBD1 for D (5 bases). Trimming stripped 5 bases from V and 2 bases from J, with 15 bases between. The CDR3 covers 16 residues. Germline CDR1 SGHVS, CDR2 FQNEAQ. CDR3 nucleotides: TGTGCCAGCAGCCCACCTAGGGGTGGGACTAATGAAAAACTGTTTTTT. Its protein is CASSPPRGGTNEKLFF.

The CDR3 is CAWRAGTGKNEQFF. CDR3 nucleotide sequence: TGTGCCTGGAGAGCCGGGACAGGTAAAAATGAGCAGTTCTTC. The chain joins TRBV30 to TRBJ2-1; 8 nucleotides agree with TRBD1. Germline CDR1 and CDR2: GTSNPN and SVGIG (reference sequence). J gave up 7 bases and V 3 bases, and 8 bases lay outside the gene matches. This CDR3 region has 14 residues.

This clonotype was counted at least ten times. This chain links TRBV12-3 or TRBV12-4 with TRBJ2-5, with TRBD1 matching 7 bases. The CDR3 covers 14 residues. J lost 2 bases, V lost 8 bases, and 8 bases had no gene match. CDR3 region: CASSGWGQQETQYF. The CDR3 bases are TGTGCCAGCTCCGGCTGGGGACAGCAAGAGACCCAGTACTTC.

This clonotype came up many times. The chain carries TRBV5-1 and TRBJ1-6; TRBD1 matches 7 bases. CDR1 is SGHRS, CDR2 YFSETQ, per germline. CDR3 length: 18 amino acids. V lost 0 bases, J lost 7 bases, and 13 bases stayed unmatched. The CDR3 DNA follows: TGCGCCAGCAGCTTGGCCGACTCCGGGACAGCCGGAAATTCACCCCTCCACTTT. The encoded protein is CASSLADSGTAGNSPLHF.

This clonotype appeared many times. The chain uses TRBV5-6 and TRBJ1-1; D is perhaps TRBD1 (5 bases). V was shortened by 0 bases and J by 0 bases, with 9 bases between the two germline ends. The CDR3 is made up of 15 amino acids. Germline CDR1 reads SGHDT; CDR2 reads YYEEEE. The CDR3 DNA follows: TGTGCCAGCAGCTTGGGACAGCCCATGAACACTGAAGCTTTCTTT. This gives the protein CASSLGQPMNTEAFF.

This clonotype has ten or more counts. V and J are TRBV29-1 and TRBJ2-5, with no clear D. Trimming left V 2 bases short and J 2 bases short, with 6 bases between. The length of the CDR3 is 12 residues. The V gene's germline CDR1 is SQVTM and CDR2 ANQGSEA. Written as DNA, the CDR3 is TGCAGCGTTGAACAGGCTCAAGAGACCCAGTACTTC. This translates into CSVEQAQETQYF.

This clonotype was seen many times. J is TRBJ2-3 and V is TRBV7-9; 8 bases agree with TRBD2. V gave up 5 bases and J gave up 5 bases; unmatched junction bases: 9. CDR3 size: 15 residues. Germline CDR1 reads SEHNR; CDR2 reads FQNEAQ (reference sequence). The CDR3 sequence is CASSPERGKGDTQYF. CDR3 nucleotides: TGTGCCAGCAGCCCCGAGCGGGGGAAGGGAGATACGCAGTATTTT.